The 22 T cell receptor beta chains in this list originate from one sample, sequenced in a study of vaccination and CD4 T cells after COVID-19. The antigens of these receptors remain unknown. Treatment described: roughly 10-day PBMC culture with coronavirus spike peptide pools or control peptides (ViraFEST assay). The Oncomine TCR Beta short-read assay sequenced DNA from cultured CD4+ T cells. Each CDR3 protein is one row after TCRdb ran MiXCR on the PCR reads. The sample carries around 15,000 distinct CDR3 sequences, over 55% recorded once. Material for sequencing was CD4+ T cells from blood, cultured in vitro. The receptors stem from a human donor who had recovered from COVID-19.

This clonotype occurred once. The chain has TRBV6-5 and TRBJ1-6, with no clear D. Germline CDR1 reads MNHEY; CDR2 reads SVGAGI. The V end was cut by 1 base, the J end by 6 bases, with 10 bases between. The CDR3 runs 15 residues. DNA of the CDR3: TGTGCCAGCAGTTACTTAGGGCAGCTTAATTCACCCCTCCACTTT. Its translation is CASSYLGQLNSPLHF.

This rearrangement joins TRBV7-2 to TRBJ2-5; TRBD2 is a possible D gene (6 bases). V was pared by 5 bases and J by 2 bases, with 9 bases between. There are 13 residues in the CDR3. Germline loops: CDR1 SGHTA, CDR2 FQGNSA. The DNA of the CDR3 is TGTGCCAGCAGCGGTCGGGGGCAAGAGACCCAGTACTTC. Translated, it gives CASSGRGQETQYF.

The chain carries TRBV7-9 and TRBJ1-2; maybe TRBD1 (6 bases). The CDR3 loop spans 15 amino acids. V was clipped by 5 bases and J by 6 bases, with 19 bases between them. CDR1 is SEHNR and CDR2 is FQNEAQ in the germline V gene (reference sequence). As DNA, the CDR3 is TGTGCCAGCAGCCCAACTGGCACAGGGACGAATGGCTACACCTTC. Amino acid sequence: CASSPTGTGTNGYTF.

This clonotype showed up just a few times. The chain joins TRBV7-2 to TRBJ1-2, with D uncertain. The CDR3 spans 15 residues. V lost 2 bases and J 5 bases, leaving 15 bases between the germline ends. Germline CDR1 reads SGHTA; CDR2 reads FQGNSA. The CDR3 reads CASSLYLAQPYGYTF. Here the CDR3 DNA reads TGTGCCAGCAGCTTATATCTGGCACAGCCGTATGGCTACACCTTC.

The V and J genes are TRBV10-3 and TRBJ1-1, with 7 bases identical to TRBD1. CDR1 is ENHRY, CDR2 SYGVKD, per germline. This CDR3 contains 14 residues. The junction had 3 bases not matched to a gene; V was cut back by 4 bases and J by 1 base. CDR3 amino acids: CAISGQGANTEAFF. The CDR3 DNA follows: TGTGCCATCAGTGGACAGGGAGCGAACACTGAAGCTTTCTTT.

CDR3 sequence: CASSPQSASDYNEQFF. CDR3 in DNA: TGTGCCAGCAGCCCTCAATCGGCTAGCGACTACAATGAGCAGTTCTTC. The V and J genes are TRBV5-4 and TRBJ2-1, with D tentatively TRBD2 (6 bases). The CDR3 runs 16 residues. V gave up 4 bases and J gave up 3 bases, with 17 bases separating them. CDR1 is SGHNT and CDR2 is YYREEE in the germline V gene (reference sequence). The variable domain in full, with the rest retrieved from reference TRBV5-4 and TRBJ2-1, is ETGVTQSPTHLIKTRGQQVTLRCSSQSGHNTVSWYQQALGQGPQFIFQYYREEENGRGNFPPRFSGLQFPNYSSELNVNALELDDSALYLCASSPQSASDYNEQFFGPGTRLTVL.

The chain joins TRBV7-9 to TRBJ1-2; TRBD1 might be the D (5 bases). V lost 5 bases to trimming and J lost 4 bases, with 14 bases between them. The germline gives CDR1 SEHNR, CDR2 FQNEAQ (reference sequence). CDR3 length: 14 amino acids. This CDR3 reads CASSPRGPPYGYTF. The CDR3 DNA sequence: TGTGCCAGCAGCCCAAGGGGACCTCCCTATGGCTACACCTTC.

The V and J genes are TRBV15 and TRBJ2-5, with 9 positions matching TRBD1. The V gene end was trimmed by 1 base and the J gene end by 4 bases; junction bases not matched to a gene: 1. Germline V gives CDR1 LNHNV, CDR2 YYDKDF (reference sequence). The CDR3 spans 14 residues. As DNA, the CDR3 is TGTGCCACCAGCAGAGGGGGACAGGGAGAGACCCAGTACTTC. It specifies CATSRGGQGETQYF.

The J gene is TRBJ2-7, the V gene TRBV6-2 or TRBV6-3; D is unclear. The CDR3 contains 13 residues. The germline V and J ends were trimmed by 4 bases and 5 bases, with 12 bases remaining between them. Germline-derived CDR1 and CDR2 are MNHEY and SVGEGT. This CDR3 reads CASSFPTLDEQYF. CDR3 DNA sequence: TGTGCCAGCAGTTTCCCGACTCTGGACGAGCAGTACTTC.

The chain combines TRBV7-6 with TRBJ2-1; TRBD1 agrees at 12 bases. CDR1 is SGHVS, CDR2 FNYEAQ, per germline. The CDR3 contains 16 residues. After removal of 2 bases from V and 10 bases from J, the junction contained 9 bases not matched to a gene. The CDR3 protein is CASSLPTGQGAREQFF. CDR3 coding DNA: TGTGCCAGCAGCTTACCTACGGGACAGGGGGCAAGGGAGCAGTTCTTC.

The chain has TRBV10-1 and TRBJ1-6, with 7 bases lining up with TRBD1. Germline values: CDR1 WNHNN, CDR2 SYGVQD (reference sequence). Trimming took 5 bases from V and 7 from J; bases not matched to a gene: 17. This CDR3 has 18 amino acids. The chain's CDR3 is CASSPATGLGVGNSPLHF. The DNA of the CDR3 is TGCGCCAGCAGTCCAGCGACAGGGCTTGGGGTGGGGAATTCACCCCTCCACTTT.

A word on this clonotype: Germline is not matched at one junction end, which may reflect a read error. The rearrangement links TRBV7-7 to TRBJ2-1; D remains ambiguous. The CDR3 contains 14 residues. Germline values: CDR1 SSHAT, CDR2 FNYEAQ (reference sequence). CDR3 protein: CASSPWSDYNEQFF. CDR3 coding DNA: TGTGCTAGCAGCCCGTGGTCGGACTACAATGAGCAGTTCTTC. Full variable domain (remainder filled in from reference TRBV7-7 and TRBJ2-1): GAGVSQSPRYKVTKRGQDVTLRCDPISSHATLYWYQQALGQGPEFLTYFNYEAQPDKSGLPSDRFSAERPEGSISTLTIQRTEQRDSAMYRCASSPWSDYNEQFFGPGTRLTVL.

This clonotype showed up just a few times. This chain joins TRBV15 and TRBJ1-2; D is undetermined. The length of the CDR3 is 13 residues. Germline CDR1 and CDR2: LNHNV and YYDKDF (reference sequence). V shed 0 bases and J shed 8 bases, with 10 bases lying between them. CDR3 region: CATSRDPAGGYTF. The CDR3 DNA reads TGTGCCACCAGCAGAGATCCAGCCGGAGGCTACACCTTC.

The chain links TRBV7-2 to TRBJ2-1, with TRBD1 identical over 8 bases. After removal of 4 bases from V and 0 bases from J, the junction contained 8 bases not matched to a gene. Per the germline V gene, CDR1 is SGHTA and CDR2 is FQGNSA. This CDR3 has 17 residues. The CDR3 here is CASSSPFTGGSYNEQFF. The CDR3 DNA follows: TGTGCCAGCAGCTCTCCATTCACAGGGGGCTCCTACAATGAGCAGTTCTTC.

The V and J genes are TRBV7-2 and TRBJ1-2, with D unclear. This CDR3 has 13 amino acids. Germline CDR1 SGHTA, CDR2 FQGNSA. V gave up 7 bases and J gave up 6 bases, with 15 bases separating them. The CDR3 region is CASNWRTGDGYTF. CDR3 nucleotides: TGTGCCAGCAACTGGCGTACTGGTGATGGCTACACCTTC.

This clonotype was seen a few times. The chain uses TRBV28 and TRBJ1-2; D is ambiguous. The V gene's germline CDR1 is MDHEN and CDR2 SYDVKM. Trimming stripped 6 bases from V and 6 bases from J, with 14 bases between. The CDR3 is 13 amino acids. The CDR3 DNA follows: TGTGCCAGCAGCAACGACCTAGGCGATGGCTACACCTTC. It specifies CASSNDLGDGYTF.

The J gene is TRBJ1-2, the V gene TRBV25-1; D is unresolved. The V gene's germline CDR1 is MGHDK and CDR2 SYGVNS. V was shortened by 9 bases and J by 1 base, with 9 bases between the two germline ends. The CDR3 totals 12 residues. The CDR3 spells CASRASNYGYTF. The DNA for the CDR3 is TGTGCCAGTCGAGCCAGTAACTATGGCTACACCTTC.

This clonotype has just a few counts. V usage is TRBV20-1 and J usage is TRBJ1-5; D gene ambiguous. Trimming took 5 bases from V and 11 from J, leaving 19 bases between them. Germline CDR1 reads DFQATT; CDR2 reads SNEGSKA (reference sequence). This CDR3 has 13 residues. In DNA form, the CDR3 reads TGCAGTGCTGATACTCGGGCGGGGAGGGCCCAGCATTTT. It encodes CSADTRAGRAQHF.

The chain carries TRBV7-2 and TRBJ2-2; perhaps TRBD2 as D (6 bases). This CDR3 has 17 residues. The germline V and J ends were trimmed by 5 bases and 5 bases, with 21 bases remaining between them. CDR1 SGHTA and CDR2 FQGNSA come from the germline V gene. As DNA, the CDR3 is TGTGCCAGCAGCCTAAGATCGACTAGTTCAGGGACCGGGGAGCTGTTTTTT. Translated: CASSLRSTSSGTGELFF.

The chain recombines TRBV6-1 with TRBJ1-2; TRBD1 aligns across 7 bases. From germline, CDR1 is MNHNS and CDR2 SASEGT. V was pared by 6 bases and J by 8 bases, with 6 bases of the junction left unmatched. CDR3 length: 12 residues. The CDR3, as DNA: TGTGCCAGCAGCCCGACAGGGAGCGGCTACACCTTC. Its translation: CASSPTGSGYTF.

This chain links TRBV6-1 with TRBJ1-5; the match to TRBD1 covers 7 bases. Germline CDR1 reads MNHNS; CDR2 reads SASEGT. V gave up 1 base and J gave up 9 bases; unmatched junction bases: 6. The CDR3 contains 14 residues. The CDR3 loop reads CASSEGQGTLPQHF. The CDR3 region has the DNA TGTGCCAGCAGTGAAGGACAGGGTACGTTGCCCCAGCATTTT.

This chain links TRBV6-2 or TRBV6-3 with TRBJ2-3, with D perhaps TRBD2 (6 bases). CDR1 is MNHEY and CDR2 is SVGEGT in the germline V gene. V was pared by 0 bases and J by 1 base, with 17 bases between. The CDR3 has 18 amino acids. CDR3 protein: CASSYSSGRGRGTDTQYF. The CDR3 DNA reads TGTGCCAGCAGTTACTCCTCCGGGCGGGGCAGGGGCACAGATACGCAGTATTTT.